These T cell receptor beta chains were read from a single sample in a study of T cell repertoires in cytomegalovirus infection. TCRdb processed the reads anew with MiXCR; each CDR3 protein has one entry. The sample has some 440,000 distinct CDR3 sequences; approximately 32% are singletons. The sample comprised PBMCs. Receptors originate from a human donor in good health (CMV status not recorded). Some clones in this sample may be carry-over from other donors' samples. The CDR3 runs from the conserved cysteine through the conserved F or W. Each record gives: clone size, J gene, V gene, D gene, CDR3 protein, CDR3 DNA. The D gene is left open where the match is weak. Clone sizes are given selectively: once, few, many, or a class where the clone is expanded.

. | TRBJ1-1 | TRBV20-1 | TRBD1 | CSAPGQLMNTEAFF | TGCAGTGCCCCGGGACAGTTGATGAACACTGAAGCTTTCTTT
few | TRBJ1-2 | TRBV5-4 | . | CASSQLTALDGYTF | TGTGCCAGCAGCCAATTGACAGCCCTTGATGGCTACACCTTC
many | TRBJ2-3 | TRBV7-2 | TRBD2 | CASSSPGLARGTDTQYF | TGTGCCAGCAGCTCCCCCGGACTAGCGAGGGGTACAGATACGCAGTATTTT
few | TRBJ2-7 | TRBV20-1 | TRBD1 | CSARDREIDEQYF | TGCAGTGCTAGGGACAGGGAAATTGACGAGCAGTACTTC
. | TRBJ1-6 | TRBV5-1 | . | CASSLDVRGNSPLHF | TGCGCCAGCAGCTTGGACGTCAGGGGAAATTCACCCCTCCACTTT
few | TRBJ2-1 | TRBV27 | TRBD2 | CASSLGAVAGLAGAAYNEQFF | TGTGCCAGCAGTTTGGGGGCCGTAGCGGGACTAGCGGGGGCCGCCTACAATGAGCAGTTCTTC
many | TRBJ1-4 | TRBV6-5 | . | CASSHRLTGVNEKLFF | TGTGCCAGCAGTCACAGATTGACGGGCGTAAATGAAAAACTGTTTTTT
many | TRBJ1-2 | TRBV7-9 | . | CASRVSGTEPNYGYTF | TGTGCCAGCAGGGTGTCAGGAACCGAACCAAACTATGGCTACACCTTC
many | TRBJ1-3 | TRBV7-2 | . | CASSLTMGSSGNTIYF | TGTGCCAGCAGCTTAACTATGGGGAGCTCTGGAAACACCATATATTTT
few | TRBJ1-1 | TRBV11-2 | TRBD1 | CASSPPDRGITEAFF | TGTGCCAGCAGCCCCCCCGACAGGGGTATCACTGAAGCTTTCTTT
many | TRBJ1-2 | TRBV7-2 | TRBD1 | CASSSRGLFIYGYTF | TGTGCCAGCAGCTCCAGGGGGCTGTTCATCTATGGCTACACCTTC
few | TRBJ1-1 | TRBV7-8 | . | CASSTQIGEAFF | TGTGCCAGCAGCACCCAGATCGGCGAAGCTTTCTTT
many | TRBJ1-5 | TRBV11-2 | . | CASSPDSGVDQPQHF | TGTGCCAGCAGCCCGGACAGTGGGGTCGATCAGCCCCAGCATTTT
. | TRBJ2-3 | TRBV15 | . | CATRGDRARTDTQYF | TGTGCCACCAGAGGTGACCGCGCCCGCACAGATACGCAGTATTTT
few | TRBJ1-2 | TRBV4-3 | TRBD1 | CASSQQTGAGYGYTF | TGCGCCAGCAGCCAACAGACAGGGGCCGGCTATGGCTACACCTTC
. | TRBJ1-2 | TRBV28 | TRBD1 | CASRAGGPYSDYGYTF | TGTGCCAGCAGAGCAGGGGGCCCGTACTCCGACTATGGCTACACCTTC
once | TRBJ2-3 | TRBV29-1 | TRBD1 | CSVEGPGTGTSTDTQYF | TGCAGCGTTGAAGGACCCGGGACAGGAACTAGCACAGATACGCAGTATTTT
few | TRBJ2-3 | TRBV4-1 | . | CASSQDTTRQYF | TGCGCCAGCAGCCAAGATACCACTAGACAGTATTTT
. | TRBJ2-5 | TRBV7-3 | . | CAGTTQETQYF | TGTGCCGGGACAACTCAAGAGACCCAGTACTTC
many | TRBJ1-1 | TRBV7-6 | . | CASSISTWETLNTEAFF | TGTGCCAGCAGCATATCGACATGGGAAACATTGAACACTGAAGCTTTCTTT
. | TRBJ2-7 | TRBV7-4 | . | CASSLTGLSYEQYF | TGTGCCAGCAGCTTAACGGGACTTTCCTACGAGCAGTACTTC
. | TRBJ2-7 | TRBV20-1 | . | CSARVVMTGRLSEQYF | TGCAGTGCTAGAGTTGTTATGACAGGGAGGCTGTCTGAGCAGTACTTC
many | TRBJ2-1 | TRBV7-6 | . | CASSSLTYNEQFF | TGTGCCAGCAGCTCGCTTACCTACAATGAGCAGTTCTTC
. | TRBJ1-6 | TRBV7-9 | . | CASSLYLGRENSPLHF | TGTGCCAGCAGCTTATATCTGGGGAGGGAAAATTCACCCCTCCACTTT
few | TRBJ1-4 | TRBV7-2 | . | CASSPGGSVFEKLFF | TGTGCCAGCAGCCCCGGTGGGAGTGTTTTTGAAAAACTGTTTTTT
. | TRBJ2-1 | TRBV12-3/TRBV12-4 | TRBD2 | CASSFSGGARFRDEQCF | TGTGCCAGCAGTTTCTCCGGGGGGGCCCGATTCAGGGATGAGCAGTGCTTC
few | TRBJ2-7 | TRBV5-1 | TRBD1 | CASSDRQGRNYEQYF | TGCGCCAGCAGCGATAGACAGGGGAGGAACTACGAGCAGTACTTC
few | TRBJ2-7 | TRBV28 | . | CASSFGTREQYF | TGTGCCAGCAGTTTTGGGACACGCGAGCAGTACTTC
. | TRBJ2-7 | TRBV12-3/TRBV12-4 | TRBD1 | CASSLGPYRGNYEQYF | TGTGCCAGCAGCCTAGGCCCTTACAGGGGCAACTACGAGCAGTACTTC
many | TRBJ1-5 | TRBV2 | . | CASSEPLGRGNQPQHF | TGTGCCAGCAGTGAACCCCTGGGACGTGGCAATCAGCCCCAGCATTTT
. | TRBJ1-2 | TRBV7-6 | . | CASSLTGSRYGYTF | TGTGCCAGCAGCCTGACGGGGTCGCGCTATGGCTACACCTTC
many | TRBJ2-1 | TRBV7-2 | . | CASSSLVYEQFF | TGTGCCAGCAGCTCCTTAGTCTATGAGCAGTTCTTC
. | TRBJ2-3 | TRBV2 | TRBD2 | CASSRPSGGPGDTQYF | TGTGCCAGCAGTCGGCCTAGCGGGGGGCCGGGAGATACGCAGTATTTT
. | TRBJ2-1 | TRBV7-3 | TRBD1 | CARSLTGTATNEQFF | TGTGCCAGAAGCTTAACCGGGACAGCGACCAATGAGCAGTTCTTC
many | TRBJ1-2 | TRBV7-2 | . | CASSLAVIYGYTF | TGTGCCAGCAGCTTAGCTGTTATCTATGGCTACACCTTC
few | TRBJ2-2 | TRBV5-4 | . | CASSAGTGHNTGELFF | TGTGCCAGCAGCGCAGGAACGGGGCACAACACCGGGGAGCTGTTTTTT
many | TRBJ2-7 | TRBV7-9 | TRBD2 | CASSQTSGGEQYF | TGTGCCAGCAGCCAGACTAGCGGGGGCGAGCAGTACTTC
few | TRBJ2-7 | TRBV4-3 | . | CASSQDQRSIGEQYF | TGCGCCAGCAGCCAAGATCAGCGGAGCATTGGCGAGCAGTACTTC
few | TRBJ2-4 | TRBV6-5 | . | CASSLSMAKNIQYF | TGTGCCAGCAGTTTGTCTATGGCCAAAAACATTCAGTACTTC
. | TRBJ2-6 | TRBV9 | TRBD2 | CASSVDISGGAAGSGANVLTF | TGTGCCAGCAGCGTCGATATTAGCGGGGGGGCTGCTGGCTCTGGGGCCAACGTCCTGACTTTC